The 26 T cell receptor beta chains below all came from one sample that was sequenced in a study of cytomegalovirus exposure and HLA in healthy donors. The study ran its PCR with 60 Vbeta and 13 Jbeta primers. Method: immunoSEQ multiplex PCR; TCRdb's copy keeps in-frame clones and lacks some. The table records roughly 110,000 clones, roughly 82% of them present only once. Sequencing was done on a sample of PBMCs. The receptors originated from a male donor in good health and CMV-seronegative.

The table lists this clone with a count of one. The chain recombines TRBV7-2 with TRBJ2-3; D gene uncertain. CDR3 length: 11 amino acids. Germline V CDR1 and CDR2: SGHTA, FQGNSA. V shed 5 bases and J shed 4 bases, with 4 bases lying between them. In DNA form, the CDR3 reads TGTGCCAGCAGCCTTTCAGATACGCAGTATTTT. It codes for CASSLSDTQYF. The whole variable domain, filled in from reference TRBV7-2 and TRBJ2-3, reads GAGVSQSPSNKVTEKGKDVELRCDPISGHTALYWYRQSLGQGLEFLIYFQGNSAPDKSGLPSDRFSAERTGGSVSTLTIQRTQQEDSAVYLCASSLSDTQYFGPGTRLTVL.

Comment on this clone: This sample also contains other DNA sequences that code for the same CDR3. The chain couples TRBV7-9 to TRBJ1-5, with 10 nucleotides matching TRBD1. V lost 3 bases and J lost 4; bases outside the gene matches: 0. The CDR3 consists of 14 residues. Germline-derived CDR1 and CDR2 are SEHNR and FQNEAQ (reference sequence). CDR3 sequence: CASSLGQGNQPQHF. CDR3 coding DNA: TGTGCCAGCAGCTTGGGACAGGGGAATCAGCCCCAGCATTTT. Based on the CDR3 plus reference TRBV7-9 and TRBJ1-5, the full variable domain is DTGVSQNPRHKITKRGQNVTFRCDPISEHNRLYWYRQTLGQGPEFLTYFQNEAQLEKSRLLSDRFSAERPKGSFSTLEIQRTEQGDSAMYLCASSLGQGNQPQHFGDGTRLSIL.

This clone was observed a single time. The rearrangement joins TRBV27 to TRBJ2-5, with 7 bases fitting TRBD2. The CDR3 has 15 amino acids. The J segment lost 2 bases and the V segment lost 1 base, leaving 4 bases of the junction unmatched. The V gene's germline CDR1 is MNHEY and CDR2 SMNVEV (reference sequence). The CDR3 DNA follows: TGTGCCAGCAGTTTATGGGCGGGAGATCAAGAGACCCAGTACTTC. Protein: CASSLWAGDQETQYF.

This rearrangement joins TRBV11-2 to TRBJ1-3; D remains unclear. The CDR3 is made up of 16 amino acids. In germline, CDR1 is SGHAT, CDR2 FQNNGV. V was pared by 1 base and J by 0 bases, with 10 bases between. The CDR3 here is CASSLGARLSGNTIYF. CDR3 DNA sequence: TGTGCCAGCAGCTTAGGAGCGAGACTCTCTGGAAACACCATATATTTT.

This clone was found a few times. The gene calls are TRBV7-9 and TRBJ2-1, with TRBD1 matching 9 bases. CDR3 length: 14 residues. With 4 bases clipped from V and 9 bases from J, the junction kept 7 bases outside the gene matches. From germline, CDR1 is SEHNR and CDR2 FQNEAQ (reference sequence). CDR3 in DNA: TGTGCCAGCAGCTGGACAGGGGACGAGGTTGAGCAGTTCTTC. Amino acids: CASSWTGDEVEQFF.

V is TRBV4-2 and J is TRBJ2-7; 13 bases agree with TRBD2. Looked up from germline, CDR1 is LGHNA and CDR2 is YNFKEQ. This CDR3 region has 15 residues. J lost 0 bases, V lost 6 bases, and 2 bases had no gene match. The CDR3 DNA reads as TGTGCCAGCAGGGGGACTAGCGGGAACTCCTACGAGCAGTACTTC. Translating gives CASRGTSGNSYEQYF.

The chain employs TRBV7-3 and TRBJ1-1; TRBD1 is a possible D gene (5 bases). Germline loops: CDR1 SGHTA, CDR2 FQGTGA. V gave up 0 bases and J gave up 6 bases, with 14 bases separating them. The CDR3 covers 15 residues. The CDR3 loop reads CASSLTAGLDAEAFF. CDR3 sequence (DNA): TGTGCCAGCAGCTTAACCGCAGGGCTGGACGCTGAAGCTTTCTTT. Full variable domain (missing parts from reference TRBV7-3 and TRBJ1-1): GAGVSQTPSNKVTEKGKYVELRCDPISGHTALYWYRQSLGQGPEFLIYFQGTGAADDSGLPNDRFFAVRPEGSVSTLKIQRTERGDSAVYLCASSLTAGLDAEAFFGQGTRLTVV.

This rearrangement joins TRBV5-1 to TRBJ2-1; D is unclear. The CDR3 is made up of 15 amino acids. In germline, CDR1 is SGHRS, CDR2 YFSETQ. The V end lost 3 bases, the J end lost 0 bases, and 10 bases lay between the germline ends. CDR3 bases: TGCGCCAGCAGCTCGGTTTCGAGCTCCTACAATGAGCAGTTCTTC. This encodes CASSSVSSSYNEQFF.

V is TRBV28 and J is TRBJ1-2; D may be TRBD1 (6 bases). The germline V gene encodes CDR1 MDHEN and CDR2 SYDVKM. This CDR3 is built from 13 residues. The V gene lost 6 bases and the J gene lost 4 bases, with 12 bases spanning the gap. The DNA of the CDR3 is TGTGCCAGCAGCCCCGGACAGAGCTATGGCTACACCTTC. It is translated as CASSPGQSYGYTF.

The rearrangement joins TRBV6-4 to TRBJ1-3, with 7 nucleotides matching TRBD1. The CDR3 extends over 17 amino acids. CDR1 and CDR2 from the germline V gene are MRHNA and SNTAGT. Germline trimming cut 8 bases from V and 0 bases from J; bases unmatched to any gene: 13. The CDR3 DNA reads TGTGCCAGCCCTACCCCAGGGCAGGGGGACTCTGGAAACACCATATATTTT. This codes for CASPTPGQGDSGNTIYF.

This sequence joins TRBV7-9 and TRBJ2-1, with a weak D call TRBD2 (6 bases). Germline CDR1 is SEHNR and CDR2 is FQNEAQ (reference sequence). The CDR3 is 12 residues long. Trimming cost V 4 bases and J 12 bases, with 13 bases left between them. The CDR3 DNA reads TGTGCCAGCAGCTCGGGACTTGATGGGCAGTTCTTC. It translates to CASSSGLDGQFF. The full variable domain, with the rest looked up from reference TRBV7-9 and TRBJ2-1, is DTGVSQNPRHKITKRGQNVTFRCDPISEHNRLYWYRQTLGQGPEFLTYFQNEAQLEKSRLLSDRFSAERPKGSFSTLEIQRTEQGDSAMYLCASSSGLDGQFFGPGTRLTVL.

The J gene is TRBJ2-3, the V gene TRBV10-2; 13 bases fit TRBD2. V lost 6 bases, J lost 1 base, and 1 base stayed unmatched. The CDR3 totals 15 residues. Germline CDR1 is WSHSY and CDR2 is SAAADI. CDR3 protein: CASRGLAGRTDTQYF. The CDR3 region has the DNA TGCGCCAGCAGGGGACTAGCGGGACGCACAGATACGCAGTATTTT.

The chain recombines TRBV11-2 with TRBJ2-1, with 10 bases that match TRBD1. J lost 8 bases, V lost 6 bases, and 7 bases had no gene match. The length of the CDR3 is 14 residues. Germline V gene lookup returns CDR1 SGHAT and CDR2 FQNNGV. The CDR3 region is CASSSPGTGDEQFF. The CDR3 DNA follows: TGTGCCAGCAGTTCGCCCGGGACAGGGGATGAGCAGTTCTTC.

The V call is TRBV29-1, the J call TRBJ1-5; unclear D gene. Trimming removed 6 bases from V and 5 bases from J, with 14 bases in between. Germline loops: CDR1 SQVTM, CDR2 ANQGSEA. The CDR3 is 13 residues long. Here the CDR3 reads CSVADGRDQPQHF. The CDR3 DNA is TGCAGCGTCGCCGACGGGAGGGATCAGCCCCAGCATTTT.

On this clone: One junction end does not reproduce the germline sequence, and a read error may be involved. This chain links TRBV5-1 with TRBJ1-2; the D is unclear. The CDR3 loop spans 11 amino acids. The germline V gene encodes CDR1 SGHRS and CDR2 YFSETQ. DNA for the CDR3: TGCGCCAGCAGCCAAGACCACGAGGTGAACTTC. Its translation: CASSQDHEVNF.

Remarks on this clone: The junction shows a germline mismatch at one end, possibly a read error. The chain employs TRBV19 and TRBJ1-4, with D possibly TRBD1 on 6 matching bases. The CDR3 spans 15 residues. The germline CDR1 and CDR2 sequences are LNHDA and SQIVND (reference sequence). CDR3 sequence (DNA): TGTGCCAGCAGTACAGGGCAGGGAACTAATGAAAAACTGTTTTTT. Its translation: CASSTGQGTNEKLFF.

The chain combines TRBV5-4 with TRBJ1-1, with TRBD1 matching over 7 bases. Germline-derived CDR1 and CDR2 are SGHNT and YYREEE (reference sequence). With V trimmed by 1 base and J by 6 bases, 3 bases remained unmatched. This CDR3 has 13 residues. The CDR3 loop reads CASSLWDSSEAFF. The DNA of the CDR3 is TGTGCCAGCAGCTTGTGGGACAGCTCTGAAGCTTTCTTT. The variable domain in full, with the rest retrieved from reference TRBV5-4 and TRBJ1-1, is ETGVTQSPTHLIKTRGQQVTLRCSSQSGHNTVSWYQQALGQGPQFIFQYYREEENGRGNFPPRFSGLQFPNYSSELNVNALELDDSALYLCASSLWDSSEAFFGQGTRLTVV.

V usage is TRBV29-1 and J usage is TRBJ2-5; possibly TRBD2 for D (5 bases). CDR3 length: 13 amino acids. The germline V gene encodes CDR1 SQVTM and CDR2 ANQGSEA. With 6 bases removed from V and 1 base from J, the gap between germline ends came to 12 bases. This chain's CDR3 is CSVNGLIQETQYF. CDR3 in DNA: TGCAGCGTGAATGGACTTATCCAAGAGACCCAGTACTTC.

This clone has just one count. J is TRBJ1-3 and V is TRBV7-9; 8 bases line up with TRBD1. The CDR3 runs 19 residues. CDR1 SEHNR and CDR2 FQNEAQ come from the germline V gene (reference sequence). Unmatched junction bases numbered 15, after V lost 5 bases and J lost 0 bases. CDR3 region: CASSNFRDRLPSSGNTIYF. The CDR3 nucleotides are TGTGCCAGCAGCAATTTCCGGGACAGGTTACCAAGCTCTGGAAACACCATATATTTT.

The chain combines TRBV5-6 with TRBJ2-7; D not certain. With 3 bases removed from V and 3 bases from J, the gap between germline ends came to 13 bases. Germline lookup yields CDR1 SGHDT and CDR2 YYEEEE. The CDR3 is made up of 14 amino acids. Here the CDR3 reads CASSSRNLVYEQYF. The CDR3 DNA sequence: TGTGCCAGCAGCTCGCGTAACCTAGTCTACGAGCAGTACTTC.

V usage is TRBV21-1 and J usage is TRBJ2-3; the table names TRBD1, a call not compared with the DNA. TRBV21-1 is classified as a pseudogene. The CDR3 contains 15 residues. DNA for the CDR3: TGTGCCAGCAACCCAGTTGTTCCAGGGGTTGATACGCAGTATTTT. Translating gives CASNPVVPGVDTQYF.

The genes are TRBV6-4 and TRBJ2-3; 7 bases are shared with TRBD1. With V trimmed by 0 bases and J by 4 bases, 7 bases remained unmatched. Germline CDR1 and CDR2: MRHNA and SNTAGT. CDR3 size: 16 residues. CDR3 residues: CASSDSRGGGSDTQYF. CDR3 in DNA: TGTGCCAGCAGTGACTCGAGAGGGGGCGGATCAGATACGCAGTATTTT.

The chain employs TRBV5-8 and TRBJ2-7; 8 nucleotides agree with TRBD2. V was pared by 5 bases and J by 1 base, with 8 bases of the junction left unmatched. The CDR3 is made up of 15 amino acids. Germline V gene data show CDR1 as SGHTS and CDR2 as YDEGEE. In nucleotides, the CDR3 is TGTGCCAGCAGTACCCGAGCGGGAGTGTCCTACGAGCAGTACTTC. This translates into CASSTRAGVSYEQYF.

This chain connects TRBV30 to TRBJ2-6; perhaps TRBD1 as D (6 bases). V was pared by 1 base and J by 0 bases, with 10 bases between. This CDR3 region has 16 residues. Germline V lookup: CDR1 GTSNPN, CDR2 SVGIG (reference sequence). The CDR3 nucleotides are TGTGCCTGGAGTGACAGGGAGAACTCTGGGGCCAACGTCCTGACTTTC. Protein sequence: CAWSDRENSGANVLTF.

The CDR3 DNA sequence: TGTGCCAGCAGCTTTTCCGGGAGTCCAGATACGCAGTATTTT. Amino acid sequence: CASSFSGSPDTQYF. This rearrangement joins TRBV11-2 to TRBJ2-3; D possibly corresponds to TRBD2 (6 bases). The CDR3 consists of 14 residues. Germline lookup yields CDR1 SGHAT and CDR2 FQNNGV. The V end was cut by 3 bases, the J end by 4 bases, with 11 bases between.

V usage is TRBV28 and J usage is TRBJ1-4; 9 bases are a match to TRBD1. V lost 7 bases, J lost 6 bases, and 6 bases stayed unmatched. CDR1 MDHEN and CDR2 SYDVKM come from the germline V gene. The CDR3 runs to 14 residues. This CDR3 is CASTNRGLDEKLFF. In DNA form, the CDR3 reads TGTGCCAGCACTAACAGGGGGCTTGATGAAAAACTGTTTTTT. Combining the CDR3 with reference TRBV28 and TRBJ1-4 gives the whole variable domain DVKVTQSSRYLVKRTGEKVFLECVQDMDHENMFWYRQDPGLGLRLIYFSYDVKMKEKGDIPEGYSVSREKKERFSLILESASTNQTSMYLCASTNRGLDEKLFFGSGTQLSVL.